The next 27 T cell receptor beta chains were all read from a single sample in a study of CD8+ T cells in alopecia areata. Cutaneous lymph nodes were pooled and cells sorted by CD4, CD8alpha, NKG2D, NKG2ACE and more. Following extraction, RNA underwent reverse transcription to cDNA, which served as the sequencing template. Sequencing was performed with immunoSEQ multiplex PCR; in TCRdb, only in-frame clones are kept and a portion is missing. The sample shows more than 250,000 clones, no singletons; the ten largest hold 0.9% to 1.5%. The sample was CD4+ T cells sorted from a lymph node. All receptors come from a C3H/HeJ mouse with alopecia areata. The mice in this strain carry MHC haplotype H2-k.

This clone came up a few times. Here the gene names and germline are mouse. The CDR3 end lies 4 residues beyond the end of the read and is filled in from the germline J gene. This chain links TRBV13-1 with TRBJ1-2, with TRBD1 matching 11 bases. The CDR3 extends over 15 amino acids. CDR1 is NSHNY, CDR2 SYGAGN, per germline. J lost 2 bases, V lost 4 bases, and 4 bases had no gene match. CDR3 residues: CASSRTGGENSDYTF. CDR3 DNA (partial): TGTGCCAGCAGTCGGACAGGGGGCGAGAACTCC.

The table lists this clone with a few counts. Any gene name here is a mouse gene name. The read terminates 4 residues before the CDR3 end, so the remaining end is supplied by the germline J gene. This specimen includes other DNA sequences encoding the same CDR3. V and J are TRBV5 and TRBJ2-5, with D possibly TRBD1 on 6 matching bases. The V end lost 3 bases, the J end lost 0 bases, and 7 bases lay between the germline ends. Germline CDR1 is LGHNA and CDR2 is YNLKQL (reference sequence). The CDR3 loop spans 14 amino acids. The CDR3 loop reads CASSQGQNQDTQYF. The DNA read from the CDR3 is TGTGCCAGCAGCCAGGGACAAAACCAAGAC.

For this clone: Each gene name is a mouse one. The CDR3 is cut off 3 residues early in the read; its end comes from the germline J gene. The rearrangement uses TRBV13-1 and TRBJ1-6; TRBD1 aligns across 9 bases. TRBJ1-6 counts as an open reading frame of uncertain function. This CDR3 is built from 15 residues. Germline-derived CDR1 and CDR2 are NSHNY and SYGAGN. With 2 bases clipped from V and 5 bases from J, the junction kept 2 bases outside the gene matches. The covered CDR3 bases are TGTGCCAGCAGTGAAACAGGGGGCCATAATTCGCCC. Translating gives CASSETGGHNSP. The entire CDR3 reads CASSETGGHNSPLYF.

This clone was recorded many times. The genes and germline here are from mouse. The CDR3 is cut off 4 residues early in the read; its end comes from the germline J gene. The same CDR3 can be traced to other DNA sequences in this sample. The chain recombines TRBV13-1 with TRBJ2-1, with TRBD2 as a possible D gene (5 bases). The ends were cut back, 0 bases at V and 2 bases at J, with 6 bases in the middle. There are 14 residues in the CDR3. CDR1 is NSHNY, CDR2 SYGAGN, per germline. The CDR3 loop is CASSDVGDYAEQFF. The DNA read from the CDR3 is TGTGCCAGCAGTGATGTTGGGGACTATGCT.

Only a few counts were recorded for this clone. The listed genes are named as in mouse. The sequenced fragment ends 4 residues before the CDR3 boundary, so the rest is inferred from the germline J gene. The sample has other DNA sequences that encode this CDR3 too. V and J are TRBV19 and TRBJ1-1; perhaps TRBD1 as D (6 bases). Germline lookup yields CDR1 FNHDT and CDR2 SITEND (reference sequence). The V end was cut by 5 bases, the J end by 0 bases, with 8 bases between. The CDR3 has 13 amino acids. CDR3 DNA (partial): TGTGCCAGCAGGGACAGTGCAAACACA. Translation: CASRDSANT. From start to end, the CDR3 is CASRDSANTEVFF.

In regard to this clone: Gene names and germline match the mouse. CDR3 bases read: TGTGCCAGCAGTGGGCACAGGGGGCGGGGTGCAGAA. Translated, it gives CASSGHRGRGAE. The whole CDR3 reads CASSGHRGRGAETLYF. The V gene is TRBV13-3, the J gene TRBJ2-3; 9 bases map to TRBD1. The read falls 4 residues short of the CDR3 end, and the missing part is taken from the germline J gene. This CDR3 is built from 16 residues. The junction had 6 bases not matched to a gene; V was cut back by 3 bases and J by 1 base. Per the germline V gene, CDR1 is NNHDY and CDR2 is SYVADS.

The table lists this clone with a few counts. The gene names given are mouse names. The observed sequence ends 4 residues before the CDR3 terminus, with the missing tail filled in from the germline J gene. The rearrangement uses TRBV3 and TRBJ2-5; TRBD1 aligns across 7 bases. Germline lookup yields CDR1 SNHLY and CDR2 FYNGKV (reference sequence). The CDR3 is 12 amino acids. With 10 bases clipped from V and 2 bases from J, the junction kept 3 bases outside the gene matches. The CDR3 loop is CATGTVQDTQYF. The covered CDR3 bases are TGTGCCACCGGGACAGTCCAAGAC.

This clone came up a few times. Mouse germline and gene names are used. The CDR3 extends 4 residues past the end of the read, so its final part is completed from the germline J gene. The chain carries TRBV3 and TRBJ2-5; TRBD1 is a possible D gene (6 bases). Germline lookup yields CDR1 SNHLY and CDR2 FYNGKV (reference sequence). The CDR3 runs 16 residues. The V end was cut by 3 bases, the J end by 1 base, with 14 bases between. CDR3 amino acids: CASSLAGEGDQDTQYF. The DNA read from the CDR3 is TGTGCCAGCAGCTTGGCGGGGGAGGGGGACCAAGAC.

The sample holds a few counts of this clone. The germline and genes are mouse ones. With the read ending 4 residues before the CDR3 end, the germline J gene is used to fill in that end. The chain has TRBV29 and TRBJ2-3, with D tentatively TRBD1 (6 bases). The germline gives CDR1 MSHET, CDR2 SYDVDS. V gave up 3 bases and J gave up 0 bases, with 7 bases separating them. The CDR3 has 14 amino acids. The CDR3 here is CASSLRGSAETLYF. The part of the CDR3 DNA that was read is TGTGCTAGCAGTTTGAGGGGGAGTGCAGAA. The full variable domain, in which reference TRBV29 and TRBJ2-3 provide the parts outside the CDR3, is DMKVTQMPRYLIKRMGENVLLECGQDMSHETMYWYRQDPGLGLQLIYISYDVDSNSEGDIPKGYRVSRKKREHFSLILDSAKTNQTSVYFCASSLRGSAETLYFGSGTRLTVL.

For this clone: Gene names refer to mouse genes. The read ends 4 residues shy of where the CDR3 ends; the end is completed using the germline J gene. The same CDR3 can be traced to other DNA sequences in this sample. The chain links TRBV19 to TRBJ1-1; 9 nucleotides agree with TRBD1. The V gene's germline CDR1 is FNHDT and CDR2 SITEND (reference sequence). Unmatched junction bases numbered 3, after V lost 3 bases and J lost 0 bases. The CDR3 contains 15 residues. This CDR3 is CASSRQGGANTEVFF. The CDR3 DNA, read in part, is TGTGCCAGCAGTAGACAGGGGGGTGCAAACACA.

Notes on this clone: The gene names given are mouse names. The read ends 4 residues shy of where the CDR3 ends; the end is completed using the germline J gene. Other nucleotide sequences from this sample produce the same CDR3. This chain joins TRBV13-3 and TRBJ2-3; no definite D call. V was clipped by 5 bases and J by 0 bases, with 10 bases between them. In germline, CDR1 is NNHDY, CDR2 SYVADS. This CDR3 region has 14 residues. The sequenced CDR3 bases are TGTGCCAGCAGCTATGACAATAGTGCAGAA. It yields the protein CASSYDNSAE. The complete CDR3 reads CASSYDNSAETLYF.

This clone was counted a few times. The genes are named according to mouse. The CDR3 is cut off 4 residues early in the read; its end comes from the germline J gene. The V gene is TRBV13-1, the J gene TRBJ2-2, with a tentative D call TRBD1 (5 bases). Trimming stripped 0 bases from V and 3 bases from J, with 12 bases between. CDR3 length: 16 residues. CDR1 is NSHNY, CDR2 SYGAGN, per germline. This chain's CDR3 is CASSDARQGHTGQLYF. The CDR3 DNA, read in part, is TGTGCCAGCAGTGATGCACGGCAGGGTCACACCGGG.

The table lists this clone with a few counts. Genes here carry mouse names. The DNA ends 3 residues before the CDR3 does, and the rest of the CDR3 is filled in from the germline J gene. The rearrangement joins TRBV19 to TRBJ1-6, with D perhaps TRBD1 (5 bases). TRBJ1-6 has ORF status, its function being uncertain. The V gene lost 2 bases and the J gene lost 0 bases, with 9 bases spanning the gap. The CDR3 covers 16 residues. Germline values: CDR1 FNHDT, CDR2 SITEND (reference sequence). The CDR3 is CASSMWGGSYNSPLYF. Incomplete CDR3 DNA: TGTGCCAGCAGTATGTGGGGGGGTTCCTATAATTCGCCC.

This clone was seen more than once but under ten times. Genes here carry mouse names. The CDR3 end lies 4 residues beyond the end of the read and is filled in from the germline J gene. The rearrangement links TRBV13-1 to TRBJ2-5; 7 bases map to TRBD1. This CDR3 contains 14 residues. V shed 4 bases and J 2 bases; nucleotides not matched to a gene: 4. From germline, CDR1 is NSHNY and CDR2 SYGAGN. Partial CDR3 DNA: TGTGCCAGCAGTAGGACAGGTTCCCAAGAC. The encoded protein is CASSRTGSQD. The entire CDR3 is CASSRTGSQDTQYF.

As regards this clone: Germline and genes here are mouse. The read gets to within 4 residues of the CDR3 end, and the germline J gene fills in the rest. The J gene is TRBJ2-3, the V gene TRBV16; D may be TRBD1 (6 bases). Germline loops: CDR1 SGHSA, CDR2 FRNQAP. With 0 bases removed from V and 0 bases from J, the gap between germline ends came to 13 bases. The CDR3 runs to 17 residues. The chain's CDR3 is CASSLDWTDPSAETLYF. The sequenced part of the CDR3 DNA is TGTGCAAGCAGCTTAGATTGGACAGACCCTAGTGCAGAA.

This clone was observed a few times. These gene names are mouse names. The missing CDR3 end, 4 residues past where the read stops, is filled in from the germline J gene. The J gene is TRBJ2-1, the V gene TRBV1, with a weak D call TRBD2 (5 bases). Germline V gene lookup returns CDR1 NSQYPW and CDR2 LRSPGD (reference sequence). V was pared by 3 bases and J by 0 bases, with 9 bases between. This CDR3 comprises 15 residues. The CDR3 protein is CTCSASGSNYAEQFF. Partial CDR3 DNA: TGCACCTGCAGTGCTTCTGGGTCTAACTATGCT.

As regards this clone: The gene names here belong to mouse. The read falls 4 residues short of the CDR3 end, and the missing part is taken from the germline J gene. The rearrangement uses TRBV5 and TRBJ2-3; TRBD2 matches at 11 bases. The CDR3 is made up of 17 amino acids. Trimming removed 4 bases from V and 0 bases from J; junction bases left unmatched: 6. CDR1 and CDR2 from the germline V gene are LGHNA and YNLKQL (reference sequence). CDR3 bases read: TGTGCCAGCAGCCTCCCGGGACTGGGGGCTAGTGCAGAA. This translates into CASSLPGLGASAE. The entire CDR3 protein is CASSLPGLGASAETLYF.

For this clone: The germline and genes are mouse ones. The CDR3 is cut off 4 residues early in the read; its end comes from the germline J gene. The chain carries TRBV14 and TRBJ2-5; 8 bases map to TRBD1. Germline V gives CDR1 SGHDT, CDR2 FRDEAV. This CDR3 has 14 residues. This chain's CDR3 is CASSSTGGGDTQYF. Partial CDR3 DNA: TGTGCCAGCAGTTCCACAGGGGGAGGAGAC.

As to this clone: Genes and germline are mouse. The sequence runs out 4 residues before the end of the CDR3; the remainder is reconstructed from the germline J gene. Other DNA sequences in the same sample also yield this CDR3. The chain carries TRBV13-2 and TRBJ1-2; 8 nucleotides agree with TRBD1. CDR1 and CDR2 from the germline V gene are NNHNN and SYGAGS (reference sequence). The CDR3 has 13 residues. The junction had 2 bases not matched to a gene; V was cut back by 3 bases and J by 4 bases. The CDR3 region is CASGGGQGSDYTF. CDR3 DNA (partial): TGTGCCAGCGGTGGAGGACAGGGCTCC.

A word on this clone: Mouse germline and gene names are used. The read falls 4 residues short of the CDR3 end, and the missing part is taken from the germline J gene. The rearrangement joins TRBV13-3 to TRBJ2-1, with TRBD1 matching over 9 bases. The V segment lost 2 bases and the J segment 5 bases; nucleotides outside the gene matches: 2. CDR3 length: 14 amino acids. CDR1 is NNHDY and CDR2 is SYVADS in the germline V gene. The CDR3 DNA, read in part, is TGTGCCAGCAGTGAAGGGACAGGGAATGCT. Its translation is CASSEGTGNA. The entire CDR3 protein is CASSEGTGNAEQFF.

Comment on this clone: Genes here carry mouse names. The read finishes 4 residues shy of the CDR3 end, and the germline J gene is used to complete it. The chain links TRBV13-1 to TRBJ2-1; a possible D gene is TRBD2 (6 bases). This CDR3 contains 16 residues. V was shortened by 0 bases and J by 3 bases, with 13 bases between the two germline ends. Germline-derived CDR1 and CDR2 are NSHNY and SYGAGN. The CDR3 is CASSDGGGPLYAEQFF. CDR3 DNA, as far as it was read: TGTGCCAGCAGTGATGGTGGGGGACCTCTCTATGCT.

This clone has more than one count but fewer than ten. Mouse gene names apply. The CDR3 end lies 4 residues beyond the end of the read and is filled in from the germline J gene. The sample contains more than one DNA sequence encoding this CDR3. The chain carries TRBV13-1 and TRBJ2-7, with TRBD2 matching over 10 bases. Germline CDR1 reads NSHNY; CDR2 reads SYGAGN. The CDR3 sequence is 13 residues long. CDR3: CASSELGGYEQYF. The part of the CDR3 DNA that was read is TGTGCCAGCAGTGAACTGGGGGGGTAT.

This clone was seen many times. Gene names and germline refer to mouse. With the read ending 4 residues before the CDR3 end, the germline J gene is used to fill in that end. This chain connects TRBV17 to TRBJ2-1; TRBD2 matches 7 bases. Trimming took 1 base from V and 3 from J; bases not matched to a gene: 6. Germline CDR1 is MNHDT and CDR2 is YYDKIL. CDR3 length equals 16 residues. This chain's CDR3 is CASSRGPGGVYAEQFF. The part of the CDR3 DNA that was read is TGTGCTAGCAGTAGAGGTCCGGGGGGGGTCTATGCT.

On this clone itself: The gene names here belong to mouse. Coverage ceases 4 residues before the CDR3 finishes, and the germline J gene fills in the end. The sample carries other DNA sequences with the same CDR3. This chain connects TRBV13-3 to TRBJ1-1; D is undetermined. The CDR3 contains 11 residues. Germline CDR1 reads NNHDY; CDR2 reads SYVADS. The CDR3 loop reads CASSETAEVFF. Partial CDR3 DNA: TGTGCCAGCAGTGAAACAGCA.

Note on this clone: The gene symbols are mouse symbols. From the germline J gene comes the end of the CDR3, since the read stops 4 residues before it. The rearrangement links TRBV5 to TRBJ2-2; 10 bases map to TRBD2. CDR3 size: 16 residues. V gave up 2 bases and J gave up 4 bases; unmatched junction bases: 4. Per the germline V gene, CDR1 is LGHNA and CDR2 is YNLKQL (reference sequence). Here the CDR3 reads CASSQLGGQFTGQLYF. CDR3 DNA (partial): TGTGCCAGCAGCCAACTGGGGGGGCAGTTCACCGGG.

The table lists this clone with a few counts. A read error may be the cause here, since a much bigger clone is one base away. Genes and germline come from the mouse. The CDR3 goes on 4 residues after the read ends, and that part is filled in from the germline J gene. The sample carries other DNA sequences with the same CDR3. The chain has TRBV13-1 and TRBJ1-2; 10 nucleotides agree with TRBD1. CDR1 and CDR2 (germline): NSHNY, SYGAGN. The CDR3 loop spans 13 amino acids. The junction had 2 bases not matched to a gene; V was cut back by 5 bases and J by 4 bases. This CDR3 is CASSRDRGSDYTF. The sequenced CDR3 bases are TGTGCCAGCAGCCGGGACAGGGGCTCC.

As regards this clone: Gene names are mouse gene names. This CDR3 reads CASGDRRGYAEQFF. The sequenced CDR3 bases are TGTGCCAGCGGTGATCGCAGGGGATATGCT. V gene TRBV13-2 combines with J gene TRBJ2-1; possible D gene TRBD1, 6 bases. The CDR3 end falls 4 residues outside the read, so it is completed with the germline J gene. The CDR3 contains 14 residues. Trimming removed 1 base at V and 4 bases at J, with 9 bases between. From germline, CDR1 is NNHNN and CDR2 SYGAGS (reference sequence).